Presented here are 28 T cell receptor beta chains from one specimen sequenced in a study of cytomegalovirus exposure and HLA in healthy donors. It was with 60 Vbeta and 13 Jbeta primers that the PCR ran. Sequencing used immunoSEQ multiplex PCR; TCRdb keeps in-frame clones, though not all of them. Of about 60,000 clones in the sample, approximately 80% were seen once. Material for sequencing was PBMCs. All receptors derive from a woman in her 30s in good health and CMV-seronegative.

This chain uses TRBV15 with TRBJ1-2, with D uncertain. Germline assignment: CDR1 LNHNV and CDR2 YYDKDF (reference sequence). This CDR3 region has 15 residues. V dropped 0 bases and J dropped 4 bases, with 12 bases sitting between them. The chain's CDR3 is CATSRDLTSPYGYTF. DNA of the CDR3: TGTGCCACCAGCAGAGATCTTACCAGTCCCTATGGCTACACCTTC.

The V call is TRBV12-5, the J call TRBJ2-7; D remains ambiguous. CDR1 LGHNT and CDR2 FRNRAP come from the germline V gene. The CDR3 loop spans 12 amino acids. V was trimmed by 1 base and J by 5 bases, leaving 6 bases between them. The CDR3 here is CASGLGSHEQYF. The CDR3 DNA reads TGTGCTAGTGGTTTGGGTAGCCACGAGCAGTACTTC.

The chain carries TRBV28 and TRBJ1-2; 8 bases are shared with TRBD1. Germline V gene lookup returns CDR1 MDHEN and CDR2 SYDVKM. Losses at the gene ends were 5 bases for V and 2 bases for J; bases not matched to a gene: 7. This CDR3 contains 15 residues. CDR3 bases: TGTGCCAGCAGTCCTGGACAGGGCTTAAACTATGGCTACACCTTC. Its translation is CASSPGQGLNYGYTF.

This sequence joins TRBV7-2 and TRBJ1-2, with 9 nucleotides matching TRBD1. The CDR3 is made up of 15 amino acids. The V gene end was trimmed by 2 bases and the J gene end by 2 bases; junction bases not matched to a gene: 3. Looked up from germline, CDR1 is SGHTA and CDR2 is FQGNSA. The DNA for the CDR3 is TGTGCCAGCAGCTTACTACAGGGGGCAAACTATGGCTACACCTTC. Its translation is CASSLLQGANYGYTF.

This clone was detected only once. This rearrangement joins TRBV4-2 to TRBJ2-2, with 9 nucleotides matching TRBD2. After removal of 3 bases from V and 0 bases from J, the junction contained 8 bases not matched to a gene. CDR1 is LGHNA and CDR2 is YNFKEQ in the germline V gene. This CDR3 comprises 18 residues. The CDR3: CASSQELAGYANTGELFF. The DNA for the CDR3 is TGTGCCAGCAGCCAGGAGCTAGCGGGATACGCGAACACCGGGGAGCTGTTTTTT.

The chain employs TRBV5-5 and TRBJ1-1; TRBD1 is a possible D gene (6 bases). This CDR3 is built from 13 residues. The germline gives CDR1 SGHKS, CDR2 YYEKEE (reference sequence). Trimming took 2 bases from V and 3 from J, leaving 8 bases between them. CDR3 protein: CASSFAGDTEAFF. CDR3 nucleotide sequence: TGTGCCAGCAGCTTTGCAGGGGACACTGAAGCTTTCTTT.

The V call is TRBV4-1, the J call TRBJ2-2, with 8 bases that match TRBD2. CDR1 is MGHRA, CDR2 YSYEKL, per germline. The ends lost 1 base at V and 6 bases at J; junction bases unmatched: 7. This CDR3 contains 16 residues. The chain's CDR3 is CASSQVRPGGPGELFF. DNA of the CDR3: TGCGCCAGCAGCCAAGTCAGGCCGGGAGGGCCCGGGGAGCTGTTTTTT.

In its sample, this clone was seen once. The chain carries TRBV11-3 and TRBJ2-1, with D unclear. Deletions cut 1 base from V and 7 bases from J, with 5 bases between. The CDR3 consists of 12 residues. Germline CDR1 is SGHNT and CDR2 is YENEEA. For the CDR3, the DNA is TGTGCCAGCAGCTTAGTCCAGAATGAGCAGTTCTTC. Translated: CASSLVQNEQFF.

J is TRBJ2-1 and V is TRBV7-2; 7 bases are shared with TRBD1. The CDR3 has 12 residues. Germline V gene sequence: CDR1 SGHTA, CDR2 FQGNSA. The ends lost 5 bases at V and 7 bases at J; junction bases unmatched: 2. The CDR3 DNA is TGTGCCAGCAGCCTACAGGGGAATGAGCAGTTCTTC. Its protein product is CASSLQGNEQFF.

The chain combines TRBV5-3 with TRBJ2-7; perhaps TRBD2 as D (5 bases). TRBV5-3 carries the ORF label, with uncertain function. The CDR3 length is 15 residues. V was shortened by 1 base and J by 1 base, with 12 bases between the two germline ends. Here the CDR3 DNA reads TGTGCCAGAAGCTTGATGCGGACGGGATCCTACGAGCAGTACGTC. Translated, it gives CARSLMRTGSYEQYV.

The chain links TRBV5-4 to TRBJ2-5, with 11 positions matching TRBD1. The J call is uncertain, as TRBJ2-7 better fits the DNA end. The CDR3 contains 17 residues. CDR1 SGHNT and CDR2 YYREEE come from the germline V gene (reference sequence). As DNA, the CDR3 is TGTGCCAGCAGCTTGGACCTCGGGACAGGGGGTACCTACGAGCAGTACTTC. It specifies CASSLDLGTGGTYEQYF.

The chain uses TRBV19 and TRBJ1-5, with D maybe TRBD1 (5 bases). Trimming removed 4 bases at V and 4 bases at J, with 14 bases between. The CDR3 is 15 residues long. CDR1 and CDR2 from the germline V gene are LNHDA and SQIVND (reference sequence). CDR3 region: CASSTFGGFNQPQHF. Written as DNA, the CDR3 is TGTGCCAGTAGTACTTTCGGGGGTTTTAATCAGCCCCAGCATTTT.

This rearrangement joins TRBV7-2 to TRBJ1-2; D is perhaps TRBD1 (6 bases). The germline V gene has CDR1 SGHTA and CDR2 FQGNSA. V lost 1 base and J 6 bases, leaving 15 bases between the germline ends. The CDR3 length is 15 residues. CDR3 protein: CASSLVLRGRDGYTF. DNA of the CDR3: TGTGCCAGCAGCTTAGTCCTCAGGGGACGCGATGGCTACACCTTC.

The V call is TRBV5-6, the J call TRBJ1-1; D is unresolved. Looked up from germline, CDR1 is SGHDT and CDR2 is YYEEEE. The CDR3 has 16 residues. Trimming pared 3 bases from V and 0 bases from J, leaving 15 bases between. CDR3 sequence: CASSSAGWSMNTEAFF. In nucleotides, the CDR3 is TGTGCCAGCAGCTCCGCGGGTTGGAGTATGAACACTGAAGCTTTCTTT.

For this clone: A read error may produce the germline difference seen at one junction end. This chain uses TRBV7-9 with TRBJ2-5; D uncertain. This CDR3 comprises 10 residues. From germline, CDR1 is SEHNR and CDR2 FQNEAQ (reference sequence). CDR3 in DNA: TGTTCCAGCACGGGAGAGACCCAGTACTTC. Protein sequence: CSSTGETQYF.

This clone appeared a few times. V is TRBV5-1 and J is TRBJ2-1; 8 bases match TRBD2. The length of the CDR3 is 16 residues. CDR1 is SGHRS and CDR2 is YFSETQ in the germline V gene. Trimming cost V 5 bases and J 7 bases; bases outside gene matches: 14. The CDR3, as DNA: TGCGCCAGCAGGGTGATAGCGGGACTAGGTGATAATGAGCAGTTCTTC. Its protein is CASRVIAGLGDNEQFF.

The chain carries TRBV9 and TRBJ1-1; D not resolved. The CDR3 is 13 amino acids. V was shortened by 0 bases and J by 2 bases, with 5 bases between the two germline ends. Germline CDR1 is SGDLS and CDR2 is YYNGEE. The CDR3 sequence: CASSVDYNTEAFF. CDR3 bases: TGTGCCAGCAGCGTAGACTACAACACTGAAGCTTTCTTT.

The chain links TRBV4-3 to TRBJ1-5, with 10 bases matching TRBD1. V was pared by 4 bases and J by 2 bases, with 2 bases of the junction left unmatched. The CDR3 spans 15 residues. Germline V gene lookup returns CDR1 LGHNA and CDR2 YSLEER. This CDR3 is CASSLGTGGNQPQHF. DNA of the CDR3: TGCGCCAGCAGCCTAGGGACAGGGGGCAATCAGCCCCAGCATTTT.

This clone came up a few times. The J gene is TRBJ1-2, the V gene TRBV29-1, with TRBD1 identical over 9 bases. The CDR3 contains 12 residues. V lost 7 bases and J lost 5; bases outside the gene matches: 5. CDR1 and CDR2 (germline): SQVTM, ANQGSEA. DNA for the CDR3: TGCAGCGGGGCCGGGACAGGGTATGGCTACACCTTC. This sequence encodes CSGAGTGYGYTF.

The chain couples TRBV19 to TRBJ2-7; weak D call: TRBD2 (5 bases). V shed 3 bases and J shed 1 base, with 13 bases lying between them. Germline V CDR1 and CDR2: LNHDA, SQIVND (reference sequence). CDR3 size: 15 residues. CDR3 loop: CASSIVHSESYEQYF. The CDR3 region has the DNA TGTGCCAGTAGTATCGTGCATAGCGAATCCTACGAGCAGTACTTC.

The chain has TRBV19 and TRBJ2-3, with TRBD2 matching 7 bases. The CDR3 extends over 15 amino acids. Germline CDR1 reads LNHDA; CDR2 reads SQIVND (reference sequence). The V gene end was trimmed by 5 bases and the J gene end by 0 bases; junction bases not matched to a gene: 5. The CDR3 nucleotides read TGTGCCAGTAGTCATGGGGACTATAGCACAGATACGCAGTATTTT. Translation gives CASSHGDYSTDTQYF.

V and J are TRBV5-4 and TRBJ2-2; unclear D gene. From germline, CDR1 is SGHNT and CDR2 YYREEE (reference sequence). With 1 base removed from V and 5 bases from J, the gap between germline ends came to 9 bases. The CDR3 contains 14 residues. CDR3 nucleotide sequence: TGTGCCAGCAGCTTGTTAGTCGAAACCGGGGAGCTGTTTTTT. It is translated as CASSLLVETGELFF.

The chain couples TRBV7-2 to TRBJ1-5; unclear D gene. The CDR3 runs to 13 residues. Deletions cut 4 bases from V and 6 bases from J, with 10 bases between. Per germline, CDR1 SGHTA and CDR2 FQGNSA. In nucleotides, the CDR3 is TGTGCCAGCAGCTACCTAGTCGGTCAGCCCCAGCATTTT. It is translated as CASSYLVGQPQHF.

This clone has only a few counts. The rearrangement joins TRBV19 to TRBJ2-2; D unclear. Trimming removed 3 bases at V and 2 bases at J, with 10 bases between. Per germline, CDR1 LNHDA and CDR2 SQIVND (reference sequence). The CDR3 length is 15 residues. Here the CDR3 DNA reads TGTGCCAGTAGTATCCCGGTTTTTAACACCGGGGAGCTGTTTTTT. This encodes CASSIPVFNTGELFF.

This clone was seen a few times. The chain combines TRBV6-5 with TRBJ2-7; TRBD2 matches 7 bases. The length of the CDR3 is 13 residues. V was clipped by 8 bases and J by 0 bases; unmatched bases: 4. The germline V gene has CDR1 MNHEY and CDR2 SVGAGI. CDR3 protein: CASGLAVSYEQYF. The CDR3 DNA sequence: TGTGCCAGCGGGCTAGCGGTCTCCTACGAGCAGTACTTC.

The chain couples TRBV2 to TRBJ1-5, with D unresolved. V lost 7 bases to trimming and J lost 2 bases, with 9 bases between them. Germline V gives CDR1 SNHLY, CDR2 FYNNEI. This CDR3 is built from 13 residues. The CDR3 nucleotides are TGTGCCAGCAAAGGTCGGGGCAATCAGCCCCAGCATTTT. It is translated as CASKGRGNQPQHF.

The V and J genes are TRBV19 and TRBJ2-7; D might be TRBD2 (7 bases). V was cut by 3 bases and J by 5 bases, with 14 bases left in between. There are 14 residues in the CDR3. Germline V gene data show CDR1 as LNHDA and CDR2 as SQIVND (reference sequence). The CDR3 here is CASSMGGGAHEQYF. The CDR3 coding sequence is TGTGCCAGTAGTATGGGTGGGGGGGCCCACGAGCAGTACTTC.

The chain couples TRBV7-7 to TRBJ2-2; perhaps TRBD1 as D (5 bases). The CDR3 contains 15 residues. Per the germline V gene, CDR1 is SSHAT and CDR2 is FNYEAQ (reference sequence). Trimming shortened V by 5 bases and J by 1 base, and 11 bases separated the two germline ends. CDR3 in DNA: TGTGCCAGCAGCCCGACGCAGGGGAACACCGGGGAGCTGTTTTTT. This gives the protein CASSPTQGNTGELFF. The variable domain in full, completed from reference TRBV7-7 and TRBJ2-2, reads GAGVSQSPRYKVTKRGQDVTLRCDPISSHATLYWYQQALGQGPEFLTYFNYEAQPDKSGLPSDRFSAERPEGSISTLTIQRTEQRDSAMYRCASSPTQGNTGELFFGEGSRLTVL.